The 12 T cell receptor beta chains listed next were all sequenced from one sample in a study of blood T cell repertoires in COVID-19. Profiled with immunoSEQ multiplex PCR; TCRdb holds only in-frame clones, not every one. The repertoire has a few hundred thousand clones, roughly 85% of them found once; the top ten carry 11%. Material: peripheral blood. The source of these receptors is a woman in her 70s with acute or convalescent COVID-19.

The chain carries TRBV2 and TRBJ1-5; tentative D call: TRBD1 (6 bases). The ends were cut back, 6 bases at V and 1 base at J, with 10 bases in the middle. The CDR3 loop spans 14 amino acids. Germline V CDR1 and CDR2: SNHLY, FYNNEI. CDR3 coding DNA: TGTGCCAGCAGCCGACAGGCAAGCAATCAGCCCCAGCATTTT. Amino acids: CASSRQASNQPQHF.

The chain recombines TRBV19 with TRBJ2-7; 9 bases agree with TRBD1. CDR1 is LNHDA and CDR2 is SQIVND in the germline V gene (reference sequence). This CDR3 region has 13 residues. Unmatched junction bases numbered 5, after V lost 7 bases and J lost 4 bases. CDR3 DNA sequence: TGTGCCAGTAATACAGGGGGCGATTACGAGCAGTACTTC. Amino acids: CASNTGGDYEQYF.

This clone appeared a single time. The chain uses TRBV10-1 and TRBJ2-6, with 7 bases matching TRBD2. J gave up 2 bases and V 4 bases, and 11 bases lay outside the gene matches. Germline V gene sequence: CDR1 WNHNN, CDR2 SYGVQD (reference sequence). This CDR3 contains 18 residues. The CDR3 DNA reads as TGCGCCAGCAGTGTCTTGGCGTCGGGGAGGGCTGGGGCCAACGTCCTGACTTTC. Translating gives CASSVLASGRAGANVLTF.

V is TRBV10-3 and J is TRBJ2-5; 10 positions match TRBD2. Germline values: CDR1 ENHRY, CDR2 SYGVKD. J was trimmed by 5 bases and V by 0 bases; bases with no gene match: 3. This CDR3 is 15 amino acids long. CDR3 sequence reads: CAISESLAGAETQYF. CDR3 DNA: TGTGCCATCAGTGAGTCTCTAGCGGGGGCCGAGACCCAGTACTTC.

The chain recombines TRBV30 with TRBJ1-1, with a possible D match to TRBD1 (6 bases). Looked up from germline, CDR1 is GTSNPN and CDR2 is SVGIG (reference sequence). This CDR3 is built from 12 residues. This CDR3 is CALDRPGTEAFF. For the CDR3, the DNA is TGTGCTCTCGACAGGCCGGGCACTGAAGCTTTCTTT.

The chain is built from TRBV5-1 and TRBJ1-2, with 8 positions matching TRBD1. After removal of 3 bases from V and 6 bases from J, the junction contained 4 bases not matched to a gene. Germline CDR1 reads SGHRS; CDR2 reads YFSETQ. The CDR3 has 13 residues. The CDR3 nucleotides read TGCGCCAGCAGCTCGTGGACAGGGCATGGCTACACCTTC. Residues: CASSSWTGHGYTF.

The gene calls are TRBV12-3 or TRBV12-4 and TRBJ1-2; no firm D call. The V and J ends lost 6 bases and 4 bases respectively, with 9 bases between them. The CDR3 extends over 12 amino acids. The DNA of the CDR3 is TGTGCCAGCAGCCATAGGAGCTATGGCTACACCTTC. Protein product: CASSHRSYGYTF.

V is TRBV14 and J is TRBJ2-7; D gene uncertain. The CDR3 loop spans 15 amino acids. V dropped 5 bases and J dropped 2 bases, with 16 bases sitting between them. Germline CDR1 reads SGHDN; CDR2 reads FVKESK. This CDR3 reads CASSIAGAYAYEQYF. The CDR3, as DNA: TGTGCCAGCAGCATCGCCGGAGCATACGCCTACGAGCAGTACTTC.

The chain recombines TRBV2 with TRBJ1-6; D possibly corresponds to TRBD1 (6 bases). The germline V and J ends were trimmed by 11 bases and 2 bases, with 22 bases remaining between them. Looked up from germline, CDR1 is SNHLY and CDR2 is FYNNEI. There are 17 residues in the CDR3. The CDR3 loop is CACSGTRDRTYNSPLHF. The CDR3 coding sequence is TGTGCCTGCTCCGGGACACGGGACCGCACCTATAATTCACCCCTCCACTTT. The complete variable domain, with remaining parts taken from reference TRBV2 and TRBJ1-6, reads EPEVTQTPSHQVTQMGQEVILRCVPISNHLYFYWYRQILGQKVEFLVSFYNNEISEKSEIFDDQFSVERPDGSNFTLKIRSTKLEDSAMYFCACSGTRDRTYNSPLHFGNGTRLTVT.

The V gene is TRBV6-5, the J gene TRBJ1-3, with a weak D call TRBD1 (6 bases). The CDR3 runs to 14 residues. Germline lookup yields CDR1 MNHEY and CDR2 SVGAGI. V lost 7 bases and J lost 10, with 20 bases in between. CDR3 protein: CASTNTGSRGTIYF. The CDR3 DNA reads as TGTGCCAGCACCAACACAGGGTCGAGGGGAACCATATATTTT.

Concerning this clone itself: An end of the junction does not agree with germline; a read error may underlie this. This chain connects TRBV6-6 to TRBJ1-1; TRBD1 aligns across 7 bases. This CDR3 spans 13 amino acids. CDR1 MNHNY and CDR2 SVGAGI come from the germline V gene (reference sequence). The CDR3 DNA follows: TGTGCCAGCAGTCCCAGGGGGAACCCTGAAGCTTTCTTT. Translation gives CASSPRGNPEAFF.

The chain has TRBV11-3 and TRBJ2-3; 8 bases align to TRBD1. J was trimmed by 3 bases and V by 5 bases; bases with no gene match: 4. The germline gives CDR1 SGHNT, CDR2 YENEEA. This CDR3 spans 14 amino acids. CDR3 region: CASSPRTGTDTQYF. DNA for the CDR3: TGTGCCAGCAGCCCCAGGACAGGGACAGATACGCAGTATTTT.